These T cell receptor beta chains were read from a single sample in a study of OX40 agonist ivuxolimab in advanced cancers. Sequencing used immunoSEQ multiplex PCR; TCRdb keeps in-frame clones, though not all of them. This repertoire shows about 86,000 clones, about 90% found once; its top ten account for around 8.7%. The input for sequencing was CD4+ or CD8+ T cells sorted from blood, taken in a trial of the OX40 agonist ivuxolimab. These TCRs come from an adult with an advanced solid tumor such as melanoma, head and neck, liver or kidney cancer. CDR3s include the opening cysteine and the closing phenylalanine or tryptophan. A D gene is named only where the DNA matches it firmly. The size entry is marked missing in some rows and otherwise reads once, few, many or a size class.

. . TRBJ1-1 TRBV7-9 CASSPGLTEAFF TGTGCCAGCAGCCCGGGACTGACTGAAGCTTTCTTT
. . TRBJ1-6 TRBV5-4 CASSLDRRGPDSPLHF TGTGCCAGCAGCTTGGATCGGAGGGGCCCTGATTCACCCCTCCACTTT
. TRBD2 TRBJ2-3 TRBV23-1 CASTPGGLAGEDTQYF TGCGCCAGCACCCCGGGTGGACTAGCGGGAGAAGATACGCAGTATTTT
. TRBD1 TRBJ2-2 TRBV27 CASSLWGQGDGELFF TGTGCCAGCAGTTTATGGGGACAGGGGGACGGGGAGCTGTTTTTT
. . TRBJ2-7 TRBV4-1 CASSVRTGRIYEQYF TGCGCCAGCAGCGTTCGAACAGGACGGATTTACGAGCAGTACTTC
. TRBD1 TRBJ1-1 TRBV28 CASSLVQGSEAFF TGTGCCAGCAGTTTAGTACAGGGGTCTGAAGCTTTCTTT
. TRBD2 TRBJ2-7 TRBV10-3 CAISESGRGYEQYF TGTGCCATCAGTGAGTCAGGGAGGGGCTACGAGCAGTACTTC
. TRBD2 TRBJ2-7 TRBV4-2 CASSQIAGASYEQYF TGTGCCAGCAGCCAAATAGCGGGTGCTTCCTACGAGCAGTACTTC
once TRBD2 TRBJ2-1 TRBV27 CASSLWGRGLALSSYNEQFF TGTGCCAGCAGTTTGTGGGGCAGGGGACTAGCCTTGAGCTCCTACAATGAGCAGTTCTTC
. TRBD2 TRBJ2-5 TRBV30 CAWGLGGTSGRRQETQYF TGTGCCTGGGGCCTGGGGGGGACTAGCGGGAGACGGCAGGAGACCCAGTACTTC
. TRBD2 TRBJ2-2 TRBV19 CASSIGISGRTGELFF TGTGCCAGTAGTATAGGGATCAGCGGGAGAACCGGGGAGCTGTTTTTT
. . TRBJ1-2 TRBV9 CASSVGDSSLYGYTF TGTGCCAGCAGCGTAGGTGACAGCAGCCTCTATGGCTACACCTTC
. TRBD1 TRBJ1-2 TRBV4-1 CASSQDGGQGFYGYTF TGCGCCAGCAGCCAAGATGGAGGACAGGGGTTCTATGGCTACACCTTC
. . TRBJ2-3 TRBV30 CAWMNRASSSTDTQYF TGTGCCTGGATGAATAGGGCATCTTCTAGCACAGATACGCAGTATTTT
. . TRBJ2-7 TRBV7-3 CASSPELAERVFYEQYF TGTGCCAGCAGCCCTGAGCTAGCCGAACGAGTTTTTTACGAGCAGTACTTC
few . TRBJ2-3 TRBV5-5 CASSFRERLTDTQYF TGTGCCAGCAGCTTCCGGGAACGTCTAACAGATACGCAGTATTTT
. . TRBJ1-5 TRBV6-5 CASSYSRGSDQPQHF TGTGCCAGCAGTTACTCCCGCGGCTCTGATCAGCCCCAGCATTTT
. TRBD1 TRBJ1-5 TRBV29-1 CSVRNGQGGSNQPQHF TGCAGCGTTAGGAATGGACAGGGAGGGAGCAATCAGCCCCAGCATTTT